The text below deals with one T cell receptor (beta chain). Its antigen is as yet unknown. Profiling relied on immunoSEQ multiplex PCR, and the TCRdb table lists in-frame clones only, not all of them. The data show over 100,000 clones, with roughly 92% seen just once and around 5% held by the top ten. The data stem from a study of T cell responses to AZD1222 COVID-19 vaccine. General study points: Spike was spanned by vaccine-associated CD4 TCRs, which were dominant at 160-218 and 743-854. Reports say nearly half of spike-specific TCRs go after unmutated variant regions.

The CDR3 loop spans 14 amino acids. Germline-derived CDR1 and CDR2 are SGHTA and FQGNSA. The V end was cut by 3 bases, the J end by 1 base, with 9 bases between. Sample: peripheral blood, taken on day 0 of AZD1222 vaccination. The chain carries TRBV7-2 and TRBJ1-1; no reliable D call. The receptor's source is an adult in good health. The CDR3 DNA reads TGTGCCAGCAGCTTTTACTCAGGGAACACTGAAGCTTTCTTT. Its protein product is CASSFYSGNTEAFF.